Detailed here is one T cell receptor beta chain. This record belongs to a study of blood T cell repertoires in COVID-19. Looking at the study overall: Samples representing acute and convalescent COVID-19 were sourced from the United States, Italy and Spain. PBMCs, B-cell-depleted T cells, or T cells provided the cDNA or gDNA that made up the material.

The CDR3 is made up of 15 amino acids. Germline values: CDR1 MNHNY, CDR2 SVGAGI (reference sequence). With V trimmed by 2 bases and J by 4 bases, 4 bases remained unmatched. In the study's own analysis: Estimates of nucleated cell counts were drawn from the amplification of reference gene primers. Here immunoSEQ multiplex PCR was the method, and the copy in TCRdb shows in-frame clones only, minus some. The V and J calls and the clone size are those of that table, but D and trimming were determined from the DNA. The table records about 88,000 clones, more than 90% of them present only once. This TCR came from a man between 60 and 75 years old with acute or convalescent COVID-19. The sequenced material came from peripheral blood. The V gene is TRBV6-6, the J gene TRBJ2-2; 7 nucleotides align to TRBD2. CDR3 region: CASSYQRDGTGELFF. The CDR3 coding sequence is TGTGCCAGCAGTTACCAGCGGGACGGCACCGGGGAGCTGTTTTTT.